This T cell receptor beta chain is drawn from a study of early stage breast cancer tumors. Using immunoSEQ multiplex PCR, the repertoire was profiled, and TCRdb retains in-frame clones only, with some absent. The top ten clones hold about 27% of a sample with tens of thousands of clones, more than 75% of them seen once. CDR1 and CDR2 (germline): MNHNS, SASEGT. The CDR3 spans 16 residues. V shed 3 bases and J 1 base; nucleotides not matched to a gene: 6. The sequencing sample was made of blood. This chain joins TRBV6-1 and TRBJ1-5; 7 bases agree with TRBD1. This sequence was found in a person between 55 and 69 years old with breast cancer. CDR3 sequence (DNA): TGTGCCAGCAGTGACCTACAGGGGCCAAGCAATCAGCCCCAGCATTTT. Protein product: CASSDLQGPSNQPQHF.